This T cell receptor (beta chain) was obtained from a study of vaccination effects on CD4 cells after COVID-19. Whole-study context: Antigen-specific CD4+ T cells expanded by the ViraFEST assay with viral peptide pools were then sequenced.

Some clones are missing from TCRdb's copy, which holds only in-frame ones; the method was immunoSEQ multiplex PCR. The sample records about 74,000 clones, roughly four fifths being singletons. With approximately 10 days of culture completed, CD4+ T cells were isolated. Neither prior SARS-CoV-2 infection nor positive nucleocapsid antibodies were present in the vaccine recipients. The CDR3 is made up of 14 amino acids. Germline-derived CDR1 and CDR2 are SGHRS and YFSETQ. V was cut by 7 bases and J by 3 bases, with 13 bases left in between. To note about this clone: Its antigen is not identified.

General observations from the study: Marked clonal contraction of both clone types appeared late after vaccination.

This TCR was sampled from a human donor who received a COVID-19 vaccine. The starting material was CD4+ T cells from PBMCs cultured without peptide, obtained before COVID-19 vaccination. The rearrangement links TRBV5-1 to TRBJ2-2, with D perhaps matching TRBD1 (5 bases). The CDR3 is CASFRVGDTGELFF. CDR3 nucleotides: TGCGCCAGCTTCAGGGTCGGCGACACCGGGGAGCTGTTTTTT.